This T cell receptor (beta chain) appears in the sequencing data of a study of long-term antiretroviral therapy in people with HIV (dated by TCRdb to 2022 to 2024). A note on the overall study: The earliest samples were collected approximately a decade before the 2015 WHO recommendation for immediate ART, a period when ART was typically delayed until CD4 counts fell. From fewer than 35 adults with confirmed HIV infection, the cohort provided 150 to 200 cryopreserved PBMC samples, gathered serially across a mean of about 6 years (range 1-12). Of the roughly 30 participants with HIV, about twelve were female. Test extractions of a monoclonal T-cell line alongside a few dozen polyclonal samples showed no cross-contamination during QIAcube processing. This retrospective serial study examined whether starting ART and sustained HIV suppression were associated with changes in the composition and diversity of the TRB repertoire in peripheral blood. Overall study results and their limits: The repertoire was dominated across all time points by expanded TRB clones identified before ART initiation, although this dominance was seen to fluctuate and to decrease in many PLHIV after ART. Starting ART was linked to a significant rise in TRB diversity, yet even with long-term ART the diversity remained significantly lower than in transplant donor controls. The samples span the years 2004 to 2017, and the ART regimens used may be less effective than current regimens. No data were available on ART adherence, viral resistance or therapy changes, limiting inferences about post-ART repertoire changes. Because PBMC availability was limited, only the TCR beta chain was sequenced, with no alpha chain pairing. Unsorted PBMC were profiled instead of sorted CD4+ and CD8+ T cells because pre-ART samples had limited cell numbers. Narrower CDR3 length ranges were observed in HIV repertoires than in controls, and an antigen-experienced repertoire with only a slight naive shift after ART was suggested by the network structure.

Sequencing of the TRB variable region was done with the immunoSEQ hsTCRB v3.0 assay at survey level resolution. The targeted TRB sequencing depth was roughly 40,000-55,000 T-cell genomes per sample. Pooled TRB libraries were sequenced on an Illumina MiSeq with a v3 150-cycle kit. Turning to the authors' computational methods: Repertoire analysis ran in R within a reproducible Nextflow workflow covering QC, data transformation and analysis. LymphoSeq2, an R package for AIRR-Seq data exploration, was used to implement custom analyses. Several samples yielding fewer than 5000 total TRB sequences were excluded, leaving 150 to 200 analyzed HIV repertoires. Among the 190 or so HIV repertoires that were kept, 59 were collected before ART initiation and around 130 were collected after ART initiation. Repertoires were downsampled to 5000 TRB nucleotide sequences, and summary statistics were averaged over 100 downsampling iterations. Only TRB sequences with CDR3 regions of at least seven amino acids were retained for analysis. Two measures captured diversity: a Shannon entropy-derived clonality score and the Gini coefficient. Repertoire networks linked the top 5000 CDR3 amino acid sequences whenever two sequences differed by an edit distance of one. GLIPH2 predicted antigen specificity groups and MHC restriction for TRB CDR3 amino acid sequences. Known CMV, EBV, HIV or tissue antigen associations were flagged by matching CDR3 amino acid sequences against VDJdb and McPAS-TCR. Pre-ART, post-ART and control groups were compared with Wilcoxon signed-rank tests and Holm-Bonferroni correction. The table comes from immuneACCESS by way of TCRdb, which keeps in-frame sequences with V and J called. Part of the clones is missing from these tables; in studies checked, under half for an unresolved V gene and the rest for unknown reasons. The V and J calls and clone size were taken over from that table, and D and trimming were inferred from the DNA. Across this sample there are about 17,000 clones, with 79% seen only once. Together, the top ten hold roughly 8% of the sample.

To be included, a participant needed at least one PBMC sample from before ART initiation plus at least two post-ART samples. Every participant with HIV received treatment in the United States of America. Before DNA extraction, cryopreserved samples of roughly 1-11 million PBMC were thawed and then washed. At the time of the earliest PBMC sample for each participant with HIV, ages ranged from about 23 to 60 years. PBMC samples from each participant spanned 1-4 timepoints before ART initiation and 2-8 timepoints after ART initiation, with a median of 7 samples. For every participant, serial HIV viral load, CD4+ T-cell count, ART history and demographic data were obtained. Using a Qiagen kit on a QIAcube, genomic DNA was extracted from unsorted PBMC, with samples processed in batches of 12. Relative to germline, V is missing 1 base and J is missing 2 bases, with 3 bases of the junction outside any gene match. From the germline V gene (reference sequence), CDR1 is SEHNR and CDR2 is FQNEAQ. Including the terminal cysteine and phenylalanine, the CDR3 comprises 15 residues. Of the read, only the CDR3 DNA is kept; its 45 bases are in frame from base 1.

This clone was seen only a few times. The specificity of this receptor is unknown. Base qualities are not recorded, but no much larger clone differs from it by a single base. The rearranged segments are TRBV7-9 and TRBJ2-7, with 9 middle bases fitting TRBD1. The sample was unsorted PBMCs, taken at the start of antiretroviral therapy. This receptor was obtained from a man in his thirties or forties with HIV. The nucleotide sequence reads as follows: TGTGCCAGCAGCTTAGATCGGGACAGGGCCTACGAGCAGTACTTC. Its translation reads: CASSLDRDRAYEQYF. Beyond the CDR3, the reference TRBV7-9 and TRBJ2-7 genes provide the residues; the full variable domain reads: DTGVSQNPRHKITKRGQNVTFRCDPISEHNRLYWYRQTLGQGPEFLTYFQNEAQLEKSRLLSDRFSAERPKGSFSTLEIQRTEQGDSAMYLCASSLDRDRAYEQYFGPGTRLTVT.